Listed below are T cell receptor beta chains from one sample, sequenced in a study of blood T cell repertoires in COVID-19. Using immunoSEQ multiplex PCR, the repertoire was profiled, and TCRdb retains in-frame clones only, with some absent. Found here are around 15,000 clones, approximately 86% of them singletons; the top ten hold around 2.8%. The sequenced material came from peripheral blood. Receptors were obtained from a human donor in a cohort sampled during active COVID-19. Both conserved end residues are part of each CDR3. Each record gives: V gene, clone size, J gene, D gene, CDR3 protein, CDR3 DNA. A D gene is named only where the DNA matches it firmly. Clone sizes are given selectively: once, few, many, or a class where the clone is expanded.

v_gene: TRBV5-4; abundance: NA; j_gene: TRBJ2-2; d_gene: TRBD2; CDR3aa: CASSLGGLAGAAGELFF; CDR3nt: TGTGCCAGCAGCTTGGGTGGACTAGCGGGAGCGGCCGGGGAGCTGTTTTTT
v_gene: TRBV7-6; abundance: NA; j_gene: TRBJ2-1; d_gene: NA; CDR3aa: CASSFLYRGNSSYNEQFF; CDR3nt: TGTGCCAGCAGCTTCTTGTATCGGGGGAATAGCTCCTACAATGAGCAGTTCTTC
v_gene: TRBV9; abundance: NA; j_gene: TRBJ2-5; d_gene: TRBD2; CDR3aa: CASSPGGSGGAQETQYF; CDR3nt: TGTGCCAGCAGCCCAGGCGGTAGCGGGGGGGCCCAAGAGACCCAGTACTTC
v_gene: TRBV25-1; abundance: NA; j_gene: TRBJ2-5; d_gene: TRBD1; CDR3aa: CASSDRLTGGGETQYF; CDR3nt: TGTGCCAGCAGTGATCGTTTAACAGGGGGTGGAGAGACCCAGTACTTC
v_gene: TRBV19; abundance: NA; j_gene: TRBJ1-4; d_gene: NA; CDR3aa: CASLGTSGDEKLFF; CDR3nt: TGTGCCTCCTTAGGGACTTCAGGAGATGAAAAACTGTTTTTT
v_gene: TRBV7-9; abundance: NA; j_gene: TRBJ1-1; d_gene: NA; CDR3aa: CASSLAKRGLDF; CDR3nt: TGTGCCAGCAGCTTAGCGAAAAGGGGACTTGACTTT
v_gene: TRBV2; abundance: NA; j_gene: TRBJ2-3; d_gene: TRBD2; CDR3aa: CASLAGDTDTQYF; CDR3nt: TGTGCCAGCCTAGCGGGGGACACAGATACGCAGTATTTT
v_gene: TRBV12-5; abundance: NA; j_gene: TRBJ1-4; d_gene: NA; CDR3aa: CASGLDRVGEKLFF; CDR3nt: TGTGCTAGTGGTTTGGACAGGGTCGGGGAAAAACTGTTTTTT
v_gene: TRBV6-4; abundance: NA; j_gene: TRBJ2-1; d_gene: NA; CDR3aa: CASSESPGLSYNEQFF; CDR3nt: TGTGCCAGCAGTGAATCTCCAGGTCTATCCTACAATGAGCAGTTCTTC
v_gene: TRBV3-1/TRBV3-2; abundance: NA; j_gene: TRBJ2-3; d_gene: TRBD2; CDR3aa: CASSQFGQPSGGYTDTQYF; CDR3nt: TGTGCCAGCAGCCAATTCGGCCAGCCTAGCGGGGGGTACACAGATACGCAGTATTTT
v_gene: TRBV6-5; abundance: once; j_gene: TRBJ2-3; d_gene: NA; CDR3aa: CASSRRQDTQYF; CDR3nt: TGTGCCAGCAGCCGCCGCCAGGATACGCAGTATTTT
v_gene: TRBV7-9; abundance: NA; j_gene: TRBJ2-4; d_gene: TRBD1; CDR3aa: CASSREGQGLTKNIQYF; CDR3nt: TGTGCCAGCAGCCGAGAGGGACAGGGGCTTACCAAAAACATTCAGTACTTC
v_gene: TRBV27; abundance: NA; j_gene: TRBJ2-7; d_gene: NA; CDR3aa: CASSLTPGRTYEQYF; CDR3nt: TGTGCCAGCAGTTTAACCCCTGGCAGAACCTACGAGCAGTACTTC
v_gene: TRBV6-1; abundance: NA; j_gene: TRBJ2-3; d_gene: TRBD2; CDR3aa: CASSEVIAGGSSTDTQYF; CDR3nt: TGTGCCAGCAGTGAAGTTATAGCGGGGGGTTCTAGCACAGATACGCAGTATTTT
v_gene: TRBV7-8; abundance: NA; j_gene: TRBJ1-5; d_gene: NA; CDR3aa: CASSLLGQHNQPQHF; CDR3nt: TGTGCCAGCAGCTTATTAGGACAGCACAATCAGCCCCAGCATTTT
v_gene: TRBV4-1; abundance: NA; j_gene: TRBJ2-3; d_gene: TRBD2; CDR3aa: CASSLTGTSGSGTDTQYF; CDR3nt: TGCGCCAGCAGCCTAACCGGGACTAGCGGGAGCGGGACAGATACGCAGTATTTT
v_gene: TRBV5-4; abundance: NA; j_gene: TRBJ2-7; d_gene: TRBD1; CDR3aa: CASSIPGQGLYEQYF; CDR3nt: TGTGCCAGCAGCATACCGGGACAGGGCCTTTACGAGCAGTACTTC
v_gene: TRBV11-2; abundance: NA; j_gene: TRBJ1-4; d_gene: NA; CDR3aa: CASSTDSASRKLFF; CDR3nt: TGTGCCAGCAGCACGGACTCGGCGTCGAGAAAACTGTTTTTT
v_gene: TRBV13; abundance: NA; j_gene: TRBJ1-1; d_gene: TRBD1; CDR3aa: CASSPYRGQGQGNTEAFF; CDR3nt: TGTGCCAGCAGCCCTTATCGGGGACAGGGCCAAGGGAACACTGAAGCTTTCTTT
v_gene: TRBV6-5; abundance: once; j_gene: TRBJ2-7; d_gene: NA; CDR3aa: CASSPTGTYYEQYF; CDR3nt: TGTGCCAGCAGTCCCACGGGTACTTACTACGAGCAGTACTTC
v_gene: TRBV2; abundance: NA; j_gene: TRBJ2-7; d_gene: NA; CDR3aa: CASSGAGFYEQYF; CDR3nt: TGTGCCAGCAGTGGGGCGGGGTTCTACGAGCAGTACTTC
v_gene: TRBV6-5; abundance: NA; j_gene: TRBJ2-1; d_gene: TRBD2; CDR3aa: CASSYVGGYNEQFF; CDR3nt: TGTGCCAGCAGTTACGTCGGGGGGTACAATGAGCAGTTCTTC
v_gene: TRBV12-3/TRBV12-4; abundance: NA; j_gene: TRBJ1-2; d_gene: NA; CDR3aa: CASSLSLEGYTF; CDR3nt: TGTGCCAGCAGTTTATCTCTGGAGGGCTACACCTTC
v_gene: TRBV11-2; abundance: NA; j_gene: TRBJ1-2; d_gene: NA; CDR3aa: CASSTVTANYGYTF; CDR3nt: TGTGCCAGCAGTACTGTGACAGCTAACTATGGCTACACCTTC
v_gene: TRBV18; abundance: NA; j_gene: TRBJ1-4; d_gene: TRBD1; CDR3aa: CASSPRETGGEKLFF; CDR3nt: TGTGCCAGCTCACCACGGGAGACAGGGGGTGAAAAACTGTTTTTT
v_gene: TRBV4-1; abundance: NA; j_gene: TRBJ2-3; d_gene: TRBD2; CDR3aa: CASSPPSGRAADTQYF; CDR3nt: TGCGCCAGCAGCCCCCCTAGCGGGAGGGCCGCAGATACGCAGTATTTT
v_gene: TRBV7-2; abundance: NA; j_gene: TRBJ2-1; d_gene: NA; CDR3aa: CASSLGGEQFF; CDR3nt: TGTGCCAGCAGCTTAGGAGGTGAGCAGTTCTTC
v_gene: TRBV19; abundance: NA; j_gene: TRBJ2-1; d_gene: NA; CDR3aa: CASSMTGNEQFF; CDR3nt: TGTGCCAGTAGTATGACGGGGAATGAGCAGTTCTTC
v_gene: TRBV24-1; abundance: NA; j_gene: TRBJ2-1; d_gene: TRBD1; CDR3aa: CATSDLGQGGEGLPYNEQFF; CDR3nt: TGTGCCACCAGTGACTTGGGACAGGGGGGAGAGGGTCTCCCCTACAATGAGCAGTTCTTC
v_gene: TRBV7-3; abundance: NA; j_gene: TRBJ2-6; d_gene: NA; CDR3aa: CASSSIRGSGANVLTF; CDR3nt: TGTGCCAGCAGCTCGATACGGGGCTCTGGGGCCAACGTCCTGACTTTC
v_gene: TRBV5-4; abundance: few; j_gene: TRBJ1-5; d_gene: TRBD1; CDR3aa: CASSQGAGREGPQHF; CDR3nt: TGTGCCAGCAGCCAGGGGGCAGGCCGTGAGGGGCCCCAGCATTTT
v_gene: TRBV24-1; abundance: NA; j_gene: TRBJ2-2; d_gene: TRBD2; CDR3aa: CATSDLSGRTNTGELFF; CDR3nt: TGTGCCACCAGTGATTTGAGCGGGAGGACAAACACCGGGGAGCTGTTTTTT
v_gene: TRBV4-1; abundance: NA; j_gene: TRBJ1-5; d_gene: TRBD1; CDR3aa: CASSQSKVGTGPNFGNQPQHF; CDR3nt: TGCGCCAGCAGCCAATCAAAGGTTGGGACAGGGCCAAATTTCGGCAATCAGCCCCAGCATTTT
v_gene: TRBV2; abundance: few; j_gene: TRBJ1-1; d_gene: NA; CDR3aa: CASTIVSVGPEAFF; CDR3nt: TGTGCCAGCACAATAGTTTCCGTTGGGCCTGAAGCTTTCTTT
v_gene: TRBV27; abundance: once; j_gene: TRBJ1-2; d_gene: TRBD1; CDR3aa: CASSPGQAYGYTF; CDR3nt: TGTGCCAGCAGCCCGGGACAGGCCTATGGCTACACCTTC
v_gene: TRBV15; abundance: NA; j_gene: TRBJ2-3; d_gene: NA; CDR3aa: CATSRLAGTDTQYF; CDR3nt: TGTGCCACCAGCAGGTTAGCGGGCACAGATACGCAGTATTTT
v_gene: TRBV25-1; abundance: few; j_gene: TRBJ2-7; d_gene: TRBD2; CDR3aa: CASRGGRSYEQYF; CDR3nt: TGTGCCAGCAGGGGGGGGAGGTCCTACGAGCAGTACTTC
v_gene: TRBV4-3; abundance: NA; j_gene: TRBJ2-1; d_gene: NA; CDR3aa: CASSQDRVASYNEQFF; CDR3nt: TGCGCCAGCAGCCAAGATCGAGTAGCCTCCTACAATGAGCAGTTCTTC
v_gene: TRBV10-3; abundance: NA; j_gene: TRBJ1-2; d_gene: NA; CDR3aa: CAISELMGPNYGYTF; CDR3nt: TGTGCCATCAGTGAGTTAATGGGCCCTAACTATGGCTACACCTTC
v_gene: TRBV28; abundance: NA; j_gene: TRBJ2-7; d_gene: TRBD1; CDR3aa: CASSFGVGQPTYEQYF; CDR3nt: TGTGCCAGCAGTTTCGGTGTGGGACAGCCAACCTACGAGCAGTACTTC
v_gene: TRBV3-1/TRBV3-2; abundance: once; j_gene: TRBJ2-4; d_gene: NA; CDR3aa: CASSQGAGENIQYF; CDR3nt: TGTGCCAGCAGCCAAGGTGCAGGGGAAAACATTCAGTACTTC
v_gene: TRBV5-4; abundance: NA; j_gene: TRBJ1-2; d_gene: TRBD1; CDR3aa: CASSWDRGTGNGYTF; CDR3nt: TGTGCCAGCAGCTGGGACAGGGGGACGGGGAATGGCTACACCTTC
v_gene: TRBV9; abundance: few; j_gene: TRBJ2-1; d_gene: NA; CDR3aa: CASSVFAQSNEQFF; CDR3nt: TGTGCCAGCAGCGTATTTGCACAATCCAATGAGCAGTTCTTC
v_gene: TRBV6-2/TRBV6-3; abundance: NA; j_gene: TRBJ2-3; d_gene: TRBD2; CDR3aa: CASSLEAGGLTDTQYF; CDR3nt: TGTGCCAGCAGTTTGGAAGCGGGGGGGCTCACAGATACGCAGTATTTT
v_gene: TRBV11-2; abundance: few; j_gene: TRBJ2-7; d_gene: TRBD1; CDR3aa: CASSLNEARGLYEQYF; CDR3nt: TGTGCCAGCAGCTTAAATGAAGCCAGGGGGCTCTACGAGCAGTACTTC
v_gene: TRBV27; abundance: NA; j_gene: TRBJ2-1; d_gene: TRBD2; CDR3aa: CASSFGLAGPLIHEQFF; CDR3nt: TGTGCCAGCAGTTTTGGACTAGCGGGACCACTAATCCATGAGCAGTTCTTC
v_gene: TRBV7-9; abundance: few; j_gene: TRBJ1-1; d_gene: TRBD1; CDR3aa: CASSIGQGDTEAFF; CDR3nt: TGTGCCAGCAGCATAGGACAGGGTGACACTGAAGCTTTCTTT
v_gene: TRBV5-1; abundance: NA; j_gene: TRBJ2-7; d_gene: TRBD1; CDR3aa: CASSLEGQVTTRYF; CDR3nt: TGCGCCAGCAGCCTGGAGGGACAGGTGACTACGAGGTACTTC
v_gene: TRBV3-1/TRBV3-2; abundance: NA; j_gene: TRBJ1-3; d_gene: TRBD1; CDR3aa: CASTLDWGQAGGNTIYF; CDR3nt: TGTGCCAGCACCCTAGATTGGGGACAGGCGGGAGGAAACACCATATATTTT